This T cell receptor (beta chain) derives from a study of blood T cell repertoires in COVID-19. Study summary: There were acute and convalescent COVID-19 samples, and they came from the United States, Italy and Spain. T cells, B-cell-depleted T cells, or PBMCs supplied cDNA or gDNA.

Unmatched junction bases numbered 3, after V lost 0 bases and J lost 0 bases. Germline V gene data show CDR1 as SGHNT and CDR2 as YYREEE (reference sequence). The CDR3 loop spans 17 amino acids. Seattle's enrolled individuals joined amid active infection and were then monitored longitudinally. Original processing methods: Scientists estimated how many nucleated cells there were by amplifying reference gene primers. Data came from immunoSEQ multiplex PCR; TCRdb stores just in-frame clones and leaves some out. V, J and clone size derive from that table, while D and trimming were established from the DNA sequence. The sample consists of some 140,000 clones, roughly 83% of them appearing once.

The sequence came from a woman aged 55-70 years with COVID-19, enrolled during active disease. Sequencing was done on a sample of peripheral blood. The rearrangement uses TRBV5-4 and TRBJ2-1, with 10 bases that match TRBD1. The CDR3 DNA sequence: TGTGCCAGCAGCTTGGAGACAGGGGGCCTCTCCTACAATGAGCAGTTCTTC. This sequence encodes CASSLETGGLSYNEQFF.